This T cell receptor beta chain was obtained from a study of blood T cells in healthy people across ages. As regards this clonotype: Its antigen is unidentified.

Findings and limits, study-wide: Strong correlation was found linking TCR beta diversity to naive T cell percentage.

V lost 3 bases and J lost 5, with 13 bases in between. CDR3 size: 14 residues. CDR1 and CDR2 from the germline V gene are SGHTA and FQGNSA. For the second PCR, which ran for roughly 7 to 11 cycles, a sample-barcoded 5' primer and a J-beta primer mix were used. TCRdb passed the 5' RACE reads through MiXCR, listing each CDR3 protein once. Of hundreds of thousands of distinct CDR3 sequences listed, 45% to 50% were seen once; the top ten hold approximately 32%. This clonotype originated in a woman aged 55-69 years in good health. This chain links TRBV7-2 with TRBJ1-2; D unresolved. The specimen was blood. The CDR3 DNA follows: TGTGCCAGCAGCTTTGAGGGAACCATTTATGGCTACACCTTC. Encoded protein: CASSFEGTIYGYTF.